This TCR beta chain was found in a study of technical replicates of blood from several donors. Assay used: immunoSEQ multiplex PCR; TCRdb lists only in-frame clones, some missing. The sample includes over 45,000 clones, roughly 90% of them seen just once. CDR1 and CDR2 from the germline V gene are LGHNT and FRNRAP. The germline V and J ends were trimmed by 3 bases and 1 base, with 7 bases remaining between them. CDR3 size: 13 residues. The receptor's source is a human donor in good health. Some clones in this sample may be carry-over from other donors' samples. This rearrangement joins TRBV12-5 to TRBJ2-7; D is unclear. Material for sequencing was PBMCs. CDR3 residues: CASGLQVSYEQYF. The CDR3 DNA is TGTGCTAGTGGTTTACAAGTTTCCTACGAGCAGTACTTC. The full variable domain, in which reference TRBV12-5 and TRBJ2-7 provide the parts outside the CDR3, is DARVTQTPRHKVTEMGQEVTMRCQPILGHNTVFWYRQTMMQGLELLAYFRNRAPLDDSGMPKDRFSAEMPDATLATLKIQPSEPRDSAVYFCASGLQVSYEQYFGPGTRLTVT.